A single sample is the source of the 8 T cell receptor beta chains below, sequenced in a study of T and B cells in COVID-19 patients. TRB was amplified from approximately 250-500 ng of blood genomic DNA. BIOMED2 TRB-A/B primer pools were used in multiplex TRB PCR. In TCRdb, the multiplex PCR reads were re-called with MiXCR into one record per CDR3 protein. Of under 7,000 distinct CDR3 sequences listed, around 34% are singletons. Sequenced material: blood. The receptors originated from a human donor with active COVID-19.

The chain carries TRBV19 and TRBJ2-4; maybe TRBD2 (5 bases). Germline loops: CDR1 LNHDA, CDR2 SQIVND (reference sequence). The CDR3 contains 17 residues. V was shortened by 0 bases and J by 0 bases, with 12 bases between the two germline ends. The CDR3 sequence: CASSIEMTGLAKNIQYF. The CDR3 DNA reads as TGTGCCAGTAGTATAGAGATGACGGGGTTAGCCAAAAACATTCAGTACTTC.

V usage is TRBV27 and J usage is TRBJ2-2, with TRBD2 matching over 8 bases. V shed 5 bases, J shed 6 bases, and the junction held 14 bases outside the gene matches. The CDR3 length is 17 residues. Germline V gene lookup returns CDR1 MNHEY and CDR2 SMNVEV (reference sequence). CDR3 in amino acids: CASSPENPSGPPGELFF. CDR3 bases: TGTGCCAGCAGTCCGGAAAACCCTAGCGGGCCCCCCGGGGAGCTGTTTTTT.

Remarks on this clonotype: The junction departs from the called germline gene at one end, perhaps through a read error. V is TRBV6-5 and J is TRBJ2-7; 8 nucleotides line up with TRBD1. Germline V gene data show CDR1 as MNHEY and CDR2 as SVGAGI. There are 14 residues in the CDR3. The CDR3 protein is CASCYITGGYEQYF. The CDR3 nucleotides read TGTGCCAGCTGTTACATTACAGGGGGCTACGAGCAGTACTTC.

This rearrangement joins TRBV18 to TRBJ2-7; D is perhaps TRBD1 (7 bases). The CDR3 is 19 residues long. Trimming shortened V by 2 bases and J by 2 bases, and 25 bases separated the two germline ends. Germline V gene lookup returns CDR1 KGHSH and CDR2 LQKENI. This CDR3 is CASSPSQMEGRTGTYEQYF. The CDR3 nucleotides are TGTGCCAGCTCACCAAGTCAGATGGAGGGGCGGACAGGAACCTACGAGCAGTACTTC.

The rearrangement joins TRBV7-2 to TRBJ2-7; D not certain. V dropped 0 bases and J dropped 11 bases, with 11 bases sitting between them. CDR1 and CDR2 (germline): SGHTA, FQGNSA. The CDR3 length is 12 residues. In nucleotides, the CDR3 is TGTGCCAGCAGCTTAGCGTGGGGTGAGGAGTACTTC. Translating gives CASSLAWGEEYF.

Only a few counts were recorded for this clonotype. The chain has TRBV19 and TRBJ2-3; perhaps TRBD2 as D (5 bases). Per germline, CDR1 LNHDA and CDR2 SQIVND (reference sequence). This CDR3 region has 15 residues. Trimming removed 5 bases from V and 2 bases from J, with 14 bases in between. This CDR3 is CASSPVLANTDTQYF. For the CDR3, the DNA is TGTGCCAGTAGTCCAGTCTTAGCGAACACAGATACGCAGTATTTT.

V gene TRBV6-5 combines with J gene TRBJ2-5; TRBD2 agrees at 7 bases. Germline V gene lookup returns CDR1 MNHEY and CDR2 SVGAGI. J lost 5 bases, V lost 6 bases, and 12 bases had no gene match. The CDR3 extends over 15 amino acids. CDR3 bases: TGTGCCAGCAGCCCCTGGAGCGGGACTGGGGAGACCCAGTACTTC. It is translated as CASSPWSGTGETQYF.

This clonotype is medium-sized by share. This chain links TRBV19 with TRBJ2-3; tentatively, D is TRBD1 (7 bases). Trimming stripped 3 bases from V and 2 bases from J, with 15 bases between. Germline CDR1 reads LNHDA; CDR2 reads SQIVND (reference sequence). The CDR3 sequence is 16 residues long. As DNA, the CDR3 is TGTGCCAGTAGTATTAGGCCAGGGGGGACCACAGATACGCAGTATTTT. Translation: CASSIRPGGTTDTQYF.